This T cell receptor (beta chain) stems from a study of blood T cells in healthy people across ages. The study, taken as a whole, reports: Conclusively comparing naive with antigen-experienced cells was impossible with unsorted PBMCs. Total diversity from one million sequenced T cells was likely underestimated.

Primers used in a second PCR of roughly 6 to 11 cycles were a sample-barcoded 5' primer and a J-beta primer mix. TCRdb re-derived calls from the 5' RACE reads in MiXCR, one entry per CDR3 protein. The table has about 640,000 distinct CDR3 sequences, around 31% seen once; the top ten hold approximately 14%. This clonotype was seen more than once but under ten times. The antigen is unknown. Healthy Caucasians from Russia aged roughly 6 to 90 served as donors. Total RNA amounts of at least 6 micrograms were extracted per sample. The germline V and J ends were trimmed by 2 bases and 6 bases, with 14 bases remaining between them. Per the germline V gene, CDR1 is SGHDN and CDR2 is FVKESK. The CDR3 has 14 residues.

The genes are TRBV14 and TRBJ2-7; D possibly uses TRBD1 or TRBD2 (5 bases each). This TCR derives from a woman older than 75 in good health. The sequencing sample was made of blood. The CDR3 loop reads CASSQLGPGPEQYF. As DNA, the CDR3 is TGTGCCAGCAGCCAATTGGGACCGGGGCCCGAGCAGTACTTC.